This T cell receptor (beta chain) was sequenced during a study of blood T cells in healthy people across ages. Study results and caveats: Relative to aged donors, long-lived donors carried more naive CD4+ cells and displayed higher diversity. Unsorted PBMCs blocked a conclusive comparison of naive and antigen-experienced cells.

In regard to this clonotype: Its antigen is still unknown.

A sample-barcoded 5' primer and a J-beta primer mix were used in a second PCR of about 7 to 11 cycles. TCRdb re-derived calls from the 5' RACE reads in MiXCR, one entry per CDR3 protein. The sample contains roughly 1,700,000 distinct CDR3 sequences, 28% of which appear only once. CDR1 and CDR2 (germline): SEHNR, FQNEAQ (reference sequence). The CDR3 sequence is 16 residues long. The ends were cut back, 6 bases at V and 5 bases at J, with 22 bases in the middle. The authors extracted at least 6 micrograms of total RNA per sample. This chain joins TRBV7-9 and TRBJ1-2, with a possible D match to TRBD1 (6 bases). This clonotype originated in a woman aged 25 to 39 in good health. Sequencing used blood. The CDR3 DNA reads as TGTGCCAGCAGTCCCCGCGCCGGGGGCCGGGGGTATGGCTACACCTTC. It translates to CASSPRAGGRGYGYTF.